Presented here are 20 T cell receptor beta chains from one specimen sequenced in a study of blood T cell repertoires in COVID-19. The table came from immunoSEQ multiplex PCR; TCRdb's copy has only in-frame clones and leaves some out. The sample has roughly 150,000 clones, approximately 90% seen once. Specimen: peripheral blood. The origin of the receptors is a man in his sixties with active or convalescent COVID-19.

This chain uses TRBV7-2 with TRBJ2-1; 9 bases line up with TRBD2. Germline CDR1 and CDR2: SGHTA and FQGNSA. The CDR3 has 14 amino acids. V lost 2 bases to trimming and J lost 5 bases; unmatched junction nucleotides: 1. CDR3 coding DNA: TGTGCCAGCAGCTTAAGCGGGGGGAACAATGAGCAGTTCTTC. Encoded protein: CASSLSGGNNEQFF.

This clone was seen just once. The chain uses TRBV18 and TRBJ1-5; D unresolved. With 6 bases removed from V and 7 bases from J, the gap between germline ends came to 13 bases. Germline values: CDR1 KGHSH, CDR2 LQKENI. The CDR3 is made up of 13 amino acids. Here the CDR3 reads CASSPGDQQPQHF. DNA of the CDR3: TGTGCCAGCTCCCCGGGAGATCAGCAGCCCCAGCATTTT. The complete variable domain, with remaining parts taken from reference TRBV18 and TRBJ1-5, reads NAGVMQNPRHLVRRRGQEARLRCSPMKGHSHVYWYRQLPEEGLKFMVYLQKENIIDESGMPKERFSAEFPKEGPSILRIQQVVRGDSAAYFCASSPGDQQPQHFGDGTRLSIL.

There are a few counts of this clone. V gene TRBV9 combines with J gene TRBJ1-2; TRBD1 agrees at 9 bases. The germline CDR1 and CDR2 sequences are SGDLS and YYNGEE. CDR3 length: 16 amino acids. J gave up 3 bases and V 3 bases, and 9 bases lay outside the gene matches. The CDR3 DNA reads TGTGCCAGCAGCGGGACAGGGGAAATTCTCGACTATGGCTACACCTTC. It translates to CASSGTGEILDYGYTF. Looking up the rest from reference TRBV9 and TRBJ1-2 gives the full variable domain: DSGVTQTPKHLITATGQRVTLRCSPRSGDLSVYWYQQSLDQGLQFLIQYYNGEERAKGNILERFSAQQFPDLHSELNLSSLELGDSALYFCASSGTGEILDYGYTFGSGTRLTVV.

The V and J genes are TRBV19 and TRBJ1-6; 7 nucleotides agree with TRBD1. The CDR3 runs 15 residues. With 5 bases clipped from V and 3 bases from J, the junction kept 4 bases outside the gene matches. Germline loops: CDR1 LNHDA, CDR2 SQIVND (reference sequence). DNA for the CDR3: TGTGCCAGTAGTTCGACAGGGAACTATAATTCACCCCTCCACTTT. This gives the protein CASSSTGNYNSPLHF.

The chain recombines TRBV3-1 (or the pseudogene TRBV3-2) with TRBJ1-4, with 9 nucleotides matching TRBD1. The germline V gene encodes CDR1 LGHDT and CDR2 YNNKEL (reference sequence). With V trimmed by 4 bases and J by 3 bases, 15 bases remained unmatched. The CDR3 totals 19 residues. CDR3 coding DNA: TGTGCCAGCAGCCTACTTGGACTTGGACAGGGGACTTCTAATGAAAAACTGTTTTTT. Its translation: CASSLLGLGQGTSNEKLFF.

The chain combines TRBV18 with TRBJ2-1; weak D call: TRBD1 (6 bases). Germline CDR1 and CDR2: KGHSH and LQKENI. This CDR3 region has 17 residues. The V gene lost 7 bases and the J gene lost 4 bases, with 23 bases spanning the gap. The DNA of the CDR3 is TGTGCCAGCTTCCCAAAACAGGGCCGTGGTCAGTACAATGAGCAGTTCTTC. Residues: CASFPKQGRGQYNEQFF.

The chain recombines TRBV6-6 with TRBJ2-4; 8 nucleotides line up with TRBD2. This CDR3 has 17 amino acids. Losses at the gene ends were 5 bases for V and 2 bases for J; bases not matched to a gene: 11. Germline CDR1 and CDR2: MNHNY and SVGAGI (reference sequence). In DNA form, the CDR3 reads TGTGCCAGCAGTCTAACCGGGACTAGGGGCACCAAAAACATTCAGTACTTC. Residues: CASSLTGTRGTKNIQYF.

The chain joins TRBV11-2 to TRBJ1-5; the D gene is possibly TRBD1 (6 bases). This CDR3 is 15 amino acids long. Germline CDR1 and CDR2: SGHAT and FQNNGV. Trimming took off 2 bases at V and 4 bases at J, with 12 bases between the two ends. CDR3 DNA: TGTGCCAGCAGCTTAAGCCCACAGGGAAATCAGCCCCAGCATTTT. Encoded protein: CASSLSPQGNQPQHF.

This clone was recorded once. CDR3 region: CASSLLGANTEAFF. CDR3 nucleotides: TGTGCCAGCAGCCTCTTGGGGGCGAACACTGAAGCTTTCTTT. The chain employs TRBV7-3 and TRBJ1-1; D is possibly TRBD1 (6 bases). CDR1 SGHTA and CDR2 FQGTGA come from the germline V gene. V was clipped by 5 bases and J by 1 base, with 11 bases between them. The CDR3 runs 14 residues. Filled out from reference TRBV7-3 and TRBJ1-1, the complete variable domain reads GAGVSQTPSNKVTEKGKYVELRCDPISGHTALYWYRQSLGQGPEFLIYFQGTGAADDSGLPNDRFFAVRPEGSVSTLKIQRTERGDSAVYLCASSLLGANTEAFFGQGTRLTVV.

V usage is TRBV11-2 and J usage is TRBJ2-5; 15 bases are shared with TRBD2. The CDR3 loop spans 17 amino acids. Germline V gives CDR1 SGHAT, CDR2 FQNNGV. J gave up 5 bases and V 3 bases, and 7 bases lay outside the gene matches. The CDR3 is CASSFRTSGRGGETQYF. CDR3 sequence (DNA): TGTGCCAGCAGCTTCCGGACTAGCGGGAGGGGAGGGGAGACCCAGTACTTC.

In this sample, this clone turned up once. The chain combines TRBV7-3 with TRBJ1-1; 7 bases fit TRBD1. The CDR3 runs to 16 residues. Germline CDR1 and CDR2: SGHTA and FQGTGA. The junction had 10 bases not matched to a gene; V was cut back by 5 bases and J by 1 base. The CDR3 here is CASSHGPTGKNTEAFF. CDR3 DNA sequence: TGTGCCAGCAGCCACGGACCGACAGGGAAGAACACTGAAGCTTTCTTT.

Written as DNA, the CDR3 is TGTGCCAGCAGCTTAGGCCGGGGGACAGGGGACACTGAAGCTTTCTTT. Protein: CASSLGRGTGDTEAFF. This sequence joins TRBV13 and TRBJ1-1; TRBD1 matches at 10 bases. The CDR3 length is 16 residues. Germline CDR1 PRHDT, CDR2 FYEKMQ (reference sequence). V shed 0 bases and J 3 bases; nucleotides not matched to a gene: 4.

The chain carries TRBV13 and TRBJ1-2; maybe TRBD1 (5 bases). The CDR3 runs 12 residues. Trimming took 4 bases from V and 12 from J, leaving 15 bases between them. Germline CDR1 is PRHDT and CDR2 is FYEKMQ (reference sequence). The CDR3 DNA follows: TGTGCCAGCAGCTCCCAGGGTGGGGCGGACACCTTC. Protein product: CASSSQGGADTF.

V and J are TRBV30 and TRBJ1-5; unclear D gene. Germline CDR1 and CDR2: GTSNPN and SVGIG (reference sequence). This CDR3 comprises 15 residues. The V gene lost 0 bases and the J gene lost 4 bases, with 13 bases spanning the gap. CDR3 sequence (DNA): TGTGCCTGGAGTGTAAAGTCCCCGAGGAATCAGCCCCAGCATTTT. Encoded protein: CAWSVKSPRNQPQHF. Using reference TRBV30 and TRBJ1-5 for the parts outside the CDR3, the full variable domain is SQTIHQWPATLVQPVGSPLSLECTVEGTSNPNLYWYRQAAGRGLQLLFYSVGIGQISSEVPQNLSASRPQDRQFILSSKKLLLSDSGFYLCAWSVKSPRNQPQHFGDGTRLSIL.

The chain combines TRBV4-2 with TRBJ2-3; possible D gene TRBD2, 7 bases. V lost 3 bases and J lost 2, with 21 bases in between. Looked up from germline, CDR1 is LGHNA and CDR2 is YNFKEQ. This CDR3 is built from 18 residues. The CDR3 sequence: CASSQGSWAGGHTDTQYF. The CDR3 DNA reads as TGTGCCAGCAGCCAGGGTTCGTGGGCCGGGGGGCACACAGATACGCAGTATTTT.

This clone was counted once. V is TRBV12-3 or TRBV12-4 and J is TRBJ1-5, with D perhaps TRBD1 (5 bases). V lost 6 bases and J 6 bases, leaving 12 bases between the germline ends. The length of the CDR3 is 13 residues. CDR3 region: CASRPQGSQPQHF. DNA for the CDR3: TGTGCCAGCAGGCCTCAGGGTTCTCAGCCCCAGCATTTT.

J is TRBJ2-7 and V is TRBV24-1, with TRBD2 identical over 11 bases. Germline trimming cut 4 bases from V and 4 bases from J; bases unmatched to any gene: 8. The CDR3 extends over 16 amino acids. Germline lookup yields CDR1 KGHDR and CDR2 SFDVKD. CDR3 nucleotide sequence: TGTGCCACCAGTGACCCCACTAGCGGGAGTGGATACGAGCAGTACTTC. This encodes CATSDPTSGSGYEQYF.

This clone was observed a few times. The CDR3 spells CASSEGAGGFRETQYF. CDR3 DNA sequence: TGTGCCAGCAGTGAAGGGGCAGGGGGCTTCCGAGAGACCCAGTACTTC. The chain recombines TRBV6-1 with TRBJ2-5, with 8 positions matching TRBD1. Germline assignment: CDR1 MNHNS and CDR2 SASEGT. There are 16 residues in the CDR3. V lost 1 base to trimming and J lost 4 bases; unmatched junction nucleotides: 8.

V and J are TRBV2 and TRBJ2-7; TRBD2 matches 7 bases. Germline assignment: CDR1 SNHLY and CDR2 FYNNEI. The V and J ends lost 11 bases and 2 bases, in that order; junction bases with no gene match: 6. CDR3 length: 12 amino acids. CDR3 region: CAAGGSPYEQYF. The CDR3 DNA follows: TGTGCCGCTGGCGGGAGCCCCTACGAGCAGTACTTC.

The chain combines TRBV5-1 with TRBJ1-6, with 7 bases that match TRBD1. The CDR3 totals 16 residues. V shed 4 bases and J 5 bases; nucleotides not matched to a gene: 9. Germline V gene sequence: CDR1 SGHRS, CDR2 YFSETQ. The CDR3 DNA is TGCGCCAGCAGCGCAGGAACAGGGACAGATAATTCACCCCTCCACTTT. Amino acid sequence: CASSAGTGTDNSPLHF.